A selection of T cell receptor beta chains follows, all from one sample in a study of blood T cell repertoires in COVID-19. Using immunoSEQ multiplex PCR, the repertoire was profiled, and TCRdb retains in-frame clones only, with some absent. The sample shows approximately 200,000 clones, around four fifths of them seen only once. The source material was PBMCs or T cells enriched from blood (not recorded which). These receptors originate from a man aged 40-55 years who had recovered from COVID-19. Both conserved end residues are part of each CDR3. The D gene is left open where the match is weak. Only some rows state a clone size, as once, few, many or a class for expanded clones.

j_call d_call clone_size v_call cdr3_nt cdr3_aa
TRBJ1-4 NA NA TRBV15 TGTGCCACCAGCCCTGACAGATTGAATGAAAAACTGTTTTTT CATSPDRLNEKLFF
TRBJ2-1 TRBD2 once TRBV7-3 TGTGCCAGCAGCTTAGGGGGGACTAGCGGGAGAACCAGTGAGCAGTTCTTC CASSLGGTSGRTSEQFF
TRBJ1-3 TRBD1 NA TRBV5-4 TGTGCCAGCAGTTTGGACAGGGGGCTAGGAAACACCATATATTTT CASSLDRGLGNTIYF
TRBJ1-1 NA once TRBV6-6 TGTGCCAGCCCGAGGACAGTGAACACTGAAGCTTTCTTT CASPRTVNTEAFF
TRBJ2-5 TRBD2 NA TRBV28 TGTGCCAGCAGTCTCCGCGGGACTAGTAAAGAGACCCAGTACTTC CASSLRGTSKETQYF
TRBJ2-1 NA NA TRBV6-6 TGTGCCGCCGGGGGCTACAATGAGCAGTTCTTC CAAGGYNEQFF
TRBJ2-1 TRBD1 NA TRBV24-1 TGTGCCACCAGTGATGCGGGCAGGGGGTCCTACAATGAGCAGTTCTTC CATSDAGRGSYNEQFF
TRBJ1-5 TRBD1 NA TRBV19 TGTGCCAGTAGTTCGCCGGGACAGGCTACCGGGGGCAATCAGCCCCAGCATTTT CASSSPGQATGGNQPQHF
TRBJ1-2 NA NA TRBV24-1 TGTGCCACCAGTGATTTCCGGGGGTATGGCTACACCTTC CATSDFRGYGYTF
TRBJ2-1 TRBD2 NA TRBV27 TGTGCCAGCTCGACTAGCCGGGAGAATGAGCAGTTCTTC CASSTSRENEQFF
TRBJ1-2 NA few TRBV2 TGTGCCATCGGACAAGGGCTTGGCTACACCTTC CAIGQGLGYTF
TRBJ1-2 TRBD1 NA TRBV14 TGTGCCAGCAGTGGTGGACAGGGCCGGGATGGCTACACCTTC CASSGGQGRDGYTF
TRBJ1-5 NA few TRBV2 TGTGCCAGCAGGGGGGGACGGGACAATCAGCCCCAGCATTTT CASRGGRDNQPQHF
TRBJ1-5 NA NA TRBV28 TGTGCCAGCAGTTTATCGGGTTGGGGCAATCAGCCCCAGCATTTT CASSLSGWGNQPQHF
TRBJ1-2 NA few TRBV12-3/TRBV12-4 TGTGCCAGCAGTCAGGGACATTATGGCTACACCTTC CASSQGHYGYTF
TRBJ2-7 NA NA TRBV7-2 TGTGCCAGCAGCGCCTCACCAGCAGGGTTCGACGAGCAGTACTTC CASSASPAGFDEQYF
TRBJ1-3 NA few TRBV19 TGTGCCAGTAGTATCCAGGCCGGGAGCACCATATATTTT CASSIQAGSTIYF
TRBJ1-1 NA NA TRBV28 TGTGCCAGCAGTCCACCTCGCACCCCCGGGAACACTGAAGCTTTCTTT CASSPPRTPGNTEAFF
TRBJ1-5 NA NA TRBV7-9 TGTGCCAGCAGCTTAGGGGAGGCTCAGCCCCAGCATTTT CASSLGEAQPQHF
TRBJ2-3 NA NA TRBV4-2 TGTGCCAGCAGCCTCTCTACGGGGAGCACAGATACGCAGTATTTT CASSLSTGSTDTQYF
TRBJ1-3 NA NA TRBV7-2 TGTGCCAGCAGCTTAGGCAGGGCTGGAAACACCATATATTTT CASSLGRAGNTIYF
TRBJ1-4 NA NA TRBV30 TGTGCCTGGAGTAATCCCGGGGGGGGCAATGAAAAACTGTTTTTT CAWSNPGGGNEKLFF
TRBJ1-2 TRBD1 NA TRBV9 TGTGCCAGCAGCGTAGGTGCTGGAACAGGGGGTATGGAGAATGGCTACACCTTC CASSVGAGTGGMENGYTF
TRBJ2-5 TRBD2 NA TRBV18 TGTGCCAGCTCACCGGGAGGGCCCGAGACCCAGTACTTC CASSPGGPETQYF
TRBJ2-2 NA NA TRBV9 TGTGCCAGCAGCGAGGACACGTTTTGGAACACCGGGGAGCTGTTTTTT CASSEDTFWNTGELFF
TRBJ2-1 TRBD2 NA TRBV27 TGTGCCAGTTGCCCAGCGGGAGTGGCCTACAATGAGCAGTTCTTC CASCPAGVAYNEQFF
TRBJ2-5 NA few TRBV15 TGTGCCACCAGCAGAGATCAGGGGACCCAGTACTTC CATSRDQGTQYF
TRBJ2-5 TRBD2 NA TRBV4-1 TGCGCCAGCAGCCTGAATAGCGGGACCCAAGAGACCCAGTACTTC CASSLNSGTQETQYF
TRBJ2-1 NA NA TRBV11-2 TGTGCCAGCAGCTTAGATTCCCCCTCCTATTACAATGAGCAGTTCTTC CASSLDSPSYYNEQFF
TRBJ2-5 NA NA TRBV6-2/TRBV6-3 TGTGCCAGCAGTTACGTCAGTAACCAAGAGACCCAGTACTTC CASSYVSNQETQYF
TRBJ1-5 NA NA TRBV4-1 TGCGCCAGCAGCCAAGTTGGGGGACAAGGTCGACAGCCCCAGCATTTT CASSQVGGQGRQPQHF
TRBJ1-2 TRBD1 NA TRBV28 TGTGCCAGCAGCCCTGGGACAGACTATGGCTACACCTTC CASSPGTDYGYTF
TRBJ1-6 NA NA TRBV4-3 TGCGCCAGCAGCCAAGCCAATCAGGTCTCCTATAATTCACCCCTCCACTTT CASSQANQVSYNSPLHF
TRBJ1-5 TRBD1 NA TRBV5-1 TGCGCCAGCAGCCCGCAGGGGGCGGAAAATCAGCCCCAGCATTTT CASSPQGAENQPQHF
TRBJ1-1 NA few TRBV13 TGTGCCAGCACCCAAGGAGGGACTGAAGCTTTCTTT CASTQGGTEAFF
TRBJ1-6 TRBD1 few TRBV4-1 TGCGCCAGCAGCCAAGTTGTGGGACAGGGGAGCTCCTATAATTCACCCCTCCACTTT CASSQVVGQGSSYNSPLHF
TRBJ2-2 NA NA TRBV9 TGTGCCAGCAGCTTTATATCGAACACCGGGGAGCTGTTTTTT CASSFISNTGELFF
TRBJ2-1 TRBD1 NA TRBV25-1 TGTGCCAGCCATTACGGACAGGGGGGCTACAATGAGCAGTTCTTC CASHYGQGGYNEQFF
TRBJ2-1 NA NA TRBV10-3 TGTGCCATCAGTGAAAGGGGGATACATGAGCAGTTCTTC CAISERGIHEQFF
TRBJ2-2 TRBD1 NA TRBV19 TGTGCCAGTAGTTACCAGGGGGCCGGGGAGCTGTTTTTT CASSYQGAGELFF
TRBJ2-5 TRBD2 once TRBV9 TGTGCCAGCAGCGTAGGGGGAGGGGAGACCCAGTACTTC CASSVGGGETQYF
TRBJ2-7 TRBD2 NA TRBV2 TGTGCCAGCAGTGAAGGGTCTAGCGGGCCCTACGAGCAGTACTTC CASSEGSSGPYEQYF
TRBJ2-2 TRBD2 NA TRBV6-5 TGTGCCAGCAGCCTAGCGGGAGGATGGACCGGGGAGCTGTTTTTT CASSLAGGWTGELFF
TRBJ2-3 TRBD2 NA TRBV10-3 TGTGCCAGTCGCGGGGAGCGGGAGGGCCTATTGGGTACGCAGTATTTT CASRGEREGLLGTQYF
TRBJ2-5 NA NA TRBV28 TGTGCCAGCAGTGTACGGGAGACCCAGTACTTC CASSVRETQYF
TRBJ2-7 TRBD2 NA TRBV6-5 TGTGCCAGCAGGAGAGGCGGGAGGAGTCCCTACGAGCAGTACTTC CASRRGGRSPYEQYF